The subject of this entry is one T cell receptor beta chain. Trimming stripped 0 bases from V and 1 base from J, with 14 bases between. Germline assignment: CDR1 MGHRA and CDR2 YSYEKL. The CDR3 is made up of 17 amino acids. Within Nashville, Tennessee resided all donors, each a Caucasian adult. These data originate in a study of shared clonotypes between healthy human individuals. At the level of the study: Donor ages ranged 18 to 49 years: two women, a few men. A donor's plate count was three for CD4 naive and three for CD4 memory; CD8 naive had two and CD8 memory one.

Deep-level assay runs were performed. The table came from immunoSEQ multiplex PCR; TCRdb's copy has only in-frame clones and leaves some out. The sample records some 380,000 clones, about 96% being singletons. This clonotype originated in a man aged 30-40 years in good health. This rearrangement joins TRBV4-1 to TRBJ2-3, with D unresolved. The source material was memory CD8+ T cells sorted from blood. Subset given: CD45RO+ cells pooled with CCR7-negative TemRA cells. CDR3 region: CASSQERPSRGTDTQYF. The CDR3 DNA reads TGCGCCAGCAGCCAAGAGAGGCCGAGTAGGGGCACAGATACGCAGTATTTT.